Each of the 26 T cell receptor beta chains below was sequenced from the same sample in a study of patients and donors after allogeneic stem cell transplantation. TCRdb redid the calling of the RT-PCR reads with MiXCR, one entry per CDR3 protein. The table shows 100,000 to 120,000 distinct CDR3 sequences, with 35% occurring only once. Sequenced: blood, either unsorted or a sorted T cell fraction (not recorded which). These receptors were taken from a human donor who was either an allogeneic HSCT recipient or a stem cell or donor lymphocyte infusion donor (not recorded which). It is not recorded whose cells these are; they may come from a transplant donor.

This clonotype came up a few times. This chain connects TRBV6-2 or TRBV6-3 to TRBJ2-6; D gene uncertain. The germline V gene encodes CDR1 MNHEY and CDR2 SVGEGT. Trimming pared 8 bases from V and 2 bases from J, leaving 7 bases between. The CDR3 runs 13 residues. The DNA for the CDR3 is TGTGCCAGCGTAGGAGCTGGGGCCAACGTCCTGACTTTC. Protein product: CASVGAGANVLTF.

The sample holds a few counts of this clonotype. The chain carries TRBV15 and TRBJ1-6; 7 bases fit TRBD1. This CDR3 is 16 amino acids long. The V gene's germline CDR1 is LNHNV and CDR2 YYDKDF (reference sequence). The V segment lost 7 bases and the J segment 6 bases; nucleotides outside the gene matches: 12. The CDR3 region has the DNA TGTGCCACCAAATCTCGCGGGACAGCGAGTAATTCACCCCTCCACTTT. As protein: CATKSRGTASNSPLHF.

The chain joins TRBV9 to TRBJ2-3; TRBD2 matches 8 bases. This CDR3 spans 15 amino acids. V shed 4 bases, J shed 2 bases, and the junction held 6 bases outside the gene matches. Germline V gene sequence: CDR1 SGDLS, CDR2 YYNGEE. This chain's CDR3 is CASSTRTSPTDTQYF. CDR3 sequence (DNA): TGTGCCAGCAGCACCCGGACTAGCCCCACAGATACGCAGTATTTT. Together with reference TRBV9 and TRBJ2-3, the CDR3 gives the full variable domain: DSGVTQTPKHLITATGQRVTLRCSPRSGDLSVYWYQQSLDQGLQFLIQYYNGEERAKGNILERFSAQQFPDLHSELNLSSLELGDSALYFCASSTRTSPTDTQYFGPGTRLTVL.

The chain carries TRBV28 and TRBJ1-5; 12 bases are a match to TRBD1. The CDR3 has 15 amino acids. Germline V gene data show CDR1 as MDHEN and CDR2 as SYDVKM. V lost 7 bases to trimming and J lost 7 bases; unmatched junction nucleotides: 8. CDR3 loop: CASITPGTGGQPQHF. CDR3 sequence (DNA): TGTGCCAGCATCACTCCTGGGACAGGGGGCCAGCCCCAGCATTTT.

A few counts support this clonotype. V is TRBV10-3 and J is TRBJ1-2; weak D call: TRBD1 (5 bases). The V gene lost 10 bases and the J gene lost 4 bases, with 19 bases spanning the gap. Germline CDR1 is ENHRY and CDR2 is SYGVKD. The CDR3 consists of 14 residues. CDR3 amino acids: CATHSKGPSYGYTF. Written as DNA, the CDR3 is TGTGCCACCCACTCGAAGGGGCCTAGCTATGGCTACACCTTC.

The J gene is TRBJ2-7, the V gene TRBV28, with 10 bases that match TRBD2. CDR1 MDHEN and CDR2 SYDVKM come from the germline V gene. V shed 8 bases and J 2 bases; nucleotides not matched to a gene: 6. CDR3 length: 14 residues. In DNA, the CDR3 is TGTGCCAGCGGAGCGGGAGGGTACCCCTACGAGCAGTACTTC. Protein: CASGAGGYPYEQYF.

In nucleotides, the CDR3 is TGTGCCAGCAGCCCCCCGTTATACAATGAGCAGTTCTTC. Protein: CASSPPLYNEQFF. This chain uses TRBV7-2 with TRBJ2-1; no definite D call. Trimming took 5 bases from V and 4 from J, leaving 9 bases between them. The CDR3 has 13 residues. Germline CDR1 is SGHTA and CDR2 is FQGNSA.

This clonotype appeared a few times. This chain uses TRBV6-2 or TRBV6-3 with TRBJ1-5; 9 bases align to TRBD1. J was trimmed by 6 bases and V by 6 bases; bases with no gene match: 9. The CDR3 totals 15 residues. Germline lookup yields CDR1 MNHEY and CDR2 SVGEGT. This chain's CDR3 is CASRVGQGIGQPQHF. CDR3 bases: TGTGCCAGCAGGGTCGGACAGGGGATAGGTCAGCCCCAGCATTTT.

Many counts were recorded for this clonotype. The genes are TRBV12-3 or TRBV12-4 and TRBJ1-5; 7 positions agree with TRBD1. This CDR3 has 15 amino acids. Trimming took 3 bases from V and 2 from J; bases not matched to a gene: 4. CDR3 loop: CASSFEGAGNQPQHF. The CDR3, as DNA: TGTGCCAGCAGTTTCGAGGGGGCTGGCAATCAGCCCCAGCATTTT.

This clonotype was found a few times. This chain joins TRBV7-9 and TRBJ2-3; the match to TRBD2 covers 13 bases. Per the germline V gene, CDR1 is SEHNR and CDR2 is FQNEAQ (reference sequence). The V segment lost 8 bases and the J segment 4 bases; nucleotides outside the gene matches: 3. The CDR3 length is 14 residues. The CDR3 nucleotides are TGTGCCAGCCGACTAGCGGGAGGCCCAGATACGCAGTATTTT. Translating it yields CASRLAGGPDTQYF.

This clonotype was detected a few times. The genes are TRBV7-9 and TRBJ1-2, with a weak D call TRBD1 (6 bases). Germline lookup yields CDR1 SEHNR and CDR2 FQNEAQ (reference sequence). With 0 bases removed from V and 7 bases from J, the gap between germline ends came to 12 bases. CDR3 length equals 14 residues. CDR3 protein: CASSLAAGEAGYTF. DNA for the CDR3: TGTGCCAGCAGCTTAGCCGCAGGGGAGGCTGGCTACACCTTC.

This chain joins TRBV7-8 and TRBJ1-5; D unresolved. Germline V gene data show CDR1 as SGHVS and CDR2 as FQNEAQ. Trimming left V 2 bases short and J 6 bases short, with 11 bases between. The CDR3 has 14 residues. DNA of the CDR3: TGTGCCAGCAGCTTAACGGTTGTAGGTCAGCCCCAGCATTTT. It specifies CASSLTVVGQPQHF.

The chain is built from TRBV4-2 and TRBJ2-1; 9 bases are shared with TRBD2. The CDR3 is 16 residues long. V trimming: 4 bases; J trimming: 0 bases; junction bases outside the gene matches: 4. CDR1 LGHNA and CDR2 YNFKEQ come from the germline V gene. In DNA form, the CDR3 reads TGTGCCAGCAGCCTCCTTAGCGGGAGCTCCTACAATGAGCAGTTCTTC. Translated, it gives CASSLLSGSSYNEQFF.

The chain combines TRBV24-1 with TRBJ2-3; 12 nucleotides match TRBD2. CDR3 length: 18 residues. Germline V gene sequence: CDR1 KGHDR, CDR2 SFDVKD. V shed 2 bases, J shed 4 bases, and the junction held 9 bases outside the gene matches. The CDR3 reads CATSDWTSGDSRSDTQYF. The CDR3, as DNA: TGTGCCACCAGTGATTGGACTAGCGGGGACTCTCGTTCAGATACGCAGTATTTT.

The table lists this clonotype with a few counts. This chain connects TRBV4-3 to TRBJ2-1; D call uncertain. Per the germline V gene, CDR1 is LGHNA and CDR2 is YSLEER. The CDR3 consists of 14 residues. V gave up 4 bases and J gave up 9 bases, with 16 bases separating them. The CDR3 DNA reads as TGCGCCAGCAGCCTAGCCGGGCCACCTGGTGAGCAGTTCTTC. It codes for CASSLAGPPGEQFF.

This clonotype was observed once. V gene TRBV9 combines with J gene TRBJ2-1, with 12 bases matching TRBD2. The CDR3 totals 17 residues. The V gene end was trimmed by 0 bases and the J gene end by 8 bases; junction bases not matched to a gene: 9. CDR1 and CDR2 from the germline V gene are SGDLS and YYNGEE. This CDR3 is CASSVVKTSGRADEQFF. The CDR3, as DNA: TGTGCCAGCAGCGTAGTGAAGACTAGCGGGAGAGCGGATGAGCAGTTCTTC.

This clonotype has only a few counts. The V call is TRBV12-3 or TRBV12-4, the J call TRBJ1-2; D remains ambiguous. Trimming shortened V by 5 bases and J by 1 base, and 8 bases separated the two germline ends. CDR3 length equals 13 residues. CDR3 DNA sequence: TGTGCCAGCAGTAAGGACGTTAACTATGGCTACACCTTC. Translation: CASSKDVNYGYTF.

This clonotype was seen a few times. The chain has TRBV12-3 or TRBV12-4 and TRBJ2-7, with unresolved D. The CDR3 sequence is 12 residues long. V lost 3 bases to trimming and J lost 4 bases, with 7 bases between them. The CDR3 protein is CASSFTWYEQYF. CDR3 nucleotide sequence: TGTGCCAGCAGTTTCACCTGGTACGAGCAGTACTTC.

The rearrangement joins TRBV9 to TRBJ2-1; 7 bases are a match to TRBD2. Germline V gene data show CDR1 as SGDLS and CDR2 as YYNGEE. This CDR3 contains 15 residues. J gave up 5 bases and V 3 bases, and 8 bases lay outside the gene matches. In DNA form, the CDR3 reads TGTGCCAGCAGCGCCCCAGCGGGATTCGACAATGAGCAGTTCTTC. This translates into CASSAPAGFDNEQFF.

The gene calls are TRBV12-3 or TRBV12-4 and TRBJ2-3; maybe TRBD1 (5 bases). The ends were cut back, 5 bases at V and 1 base at J, with 13 bases in the middle. The CDR3 is 15 residues long. The CDR3 DNA reads TGTGCCAGCAGTCTACAGGTACCGGGCACAGATACGCAGTATTTT. It is translated as CASSLQVPGTDTQYF.

V and J are TRBV6-1 and TRBJ1-6, with D unresolved. The CDR3 has 12 residues. Looked up from germline, CDR1 is MNHNS and CDR2 is SASEGT. With 2 bases removed from V and 8 bases from J, the gap between germline ends came to 4 bases. The CDR3 spells CASSEFDSPLHF. CDR3 DNA sequence: TGTGCCAGCAGTGAATTCGATTCACCCCTCCACTTT.

This clonotype was detected only a few times. V usage is TRBV28 and J usage is TRBJ2-2; TRBD1 is a possible D gene (6 bases). The CDR3 runs 13 residues. Trimming took 6 bases from V and 6 from J, leaving 11 bases between them. CDR1 and CDR2 from the germline V gene are MDHEN and SYDVKM. The CDR3 DNA reads as TGTGCCAGCAGCGTACAGGGCGCCGGGGAGCTGTTTTTT. This gives the protein CASSVQGAGELFF.

The chain has TRBV6-6 and TRBJ1-5; TRBD1 aligns across 8 bases. V dropped 10 bases and J dropped 3; count of bases not matched to a gene: 8. CDR3 length: 14 residues. CDR1 MNHNY and CDR2 SVGAGI come from the germline V gene (reference sequence). CDR3 in amino acids: CAIQGARFNQPQHF. The CDR3 DNA reads TGTGCCATCCAGGGGGCTAGGTTCAATCAGCCCCAGCATTTT.

This sequence joins TRBV4-3 and TRBJ2-3; no reliable D call. The V gene's germline CDR1 is LGHNA and CDR2 YSLEER. This CDR3 spans 12 amino acids. V lost 1 base to trimming and J lost 6 bases, with 5 bases between them. CDR3: CASSQGSDTQYF. The CDR3 DNA is TGCGCCAGCAGCCAAGGCTCCGATACGCAGTATTTT.

The chain joins TRBV6-7 to TRBJ2-7; 13 bases match TRBD2. TRBV6-7 is given ORF status, its function remaining uncertain. The ends lost 6 bases at V and 3 bases at J; junction bases unmatched: 5. The CDR3 length is 15 residues. The CDR3 is CASSTGLAGVYEQYF. The CDR3 nucleotides read TGTGCCAGCAGCACCGGACTAGCGGGAGTCTACGAGCAGTACTTC.

Comments on this clonotype: Being one base from a much bigger clone, this may be a read error. The V gene is TRBV11-2, the J gene TRBJ2-5; D is unresolved. CDR1 and CDR2 from the germline V gene are SGHAT and FQNNGV. The V end was cut by 1 base, the J end by 7 bases, with 4 bases between. This CDR3 region has 11 residues. CDR3 sequence reads: CASSLAGTQYF. Here the CDR3 DNA reads TGTGCCAGCAGCTTAGCAGGGACCCAGTACTTC.